The clone carrying this T cell receptor beta chain was counted a few times. Antigen: not known. The CDR3 has 15 residues. Germline lookup yields CDR1 SGHNT and CDR2 YYREEE (reference sequence). V was trimmed by 2 bases and J by 1 base, leaving 11 bases between them. The data belong to a study of T cell repertoires in cytomegalovirus infection. TCRdb re-called the reads through MiXCR, storing one row per CDR3 protein. The sample carries just under 500,000 distinct CDR3 sequences, 33% recorded once. The rearrangement joins TRBV5-4 to TRBJ2-3, with no clear D. The sequence derives from a human donor in good health (CMV status not recorded). Some clones in this sample may be carry-over from other donors' samples. Specimen: cultured PBMCs, collected from culture after CMV antigen stimulation. The CDR3 protein is CASSFDLGRTDTQYF. In nucleotides, the CDR3 is TGTGCCAGCAGCTTTGACTTGGGCCGCACAGATACGCAGTATTTT.